This TCR beta chain was captured by sequencing in a study of tumor and adjacent non-tumor tissue in lung cancer. Findings of the study overall: Normal lung showed higher cumulative top 100 clone frequency than tumor. TCR diversity was significantly greater in tumor than normal lung tissue.

RNA was extracted from bulk tissue without any cell sorting. The sample holds many counts of this clonotype. Its antigen remains unidentified. The library came from three nested PCR rounds adapted from ARM-PCR protocols. TCRdb independently ran MiXCR on the multiplex PCR reads; one entry per CDR3 protein. The table includes 60,000 to 85,000 distinct CDR3 sequences, over 80% detected once. The CDR3 consists of 16 residues. The germline V gene encodes CDR1 WSHSY and CDR2 SAAADI. Trimming removed 2 bases from V and 0 bases from J, with 11 bases in between. The sample consisted of lung tumor tissue. This receptor was taken from a woman in her 50s with non-small cell lung cancer. The rearrangement links TRBV10-2 to TRBJ2-4; D remains unclear. Here the CDR3 reads CASSETAVLAKNIQYF. CDR3 nucleotides: TGCGCCAGCAGTGAGACGGCCGTGCTAGCCAAAAACATTCAGTACTTC.